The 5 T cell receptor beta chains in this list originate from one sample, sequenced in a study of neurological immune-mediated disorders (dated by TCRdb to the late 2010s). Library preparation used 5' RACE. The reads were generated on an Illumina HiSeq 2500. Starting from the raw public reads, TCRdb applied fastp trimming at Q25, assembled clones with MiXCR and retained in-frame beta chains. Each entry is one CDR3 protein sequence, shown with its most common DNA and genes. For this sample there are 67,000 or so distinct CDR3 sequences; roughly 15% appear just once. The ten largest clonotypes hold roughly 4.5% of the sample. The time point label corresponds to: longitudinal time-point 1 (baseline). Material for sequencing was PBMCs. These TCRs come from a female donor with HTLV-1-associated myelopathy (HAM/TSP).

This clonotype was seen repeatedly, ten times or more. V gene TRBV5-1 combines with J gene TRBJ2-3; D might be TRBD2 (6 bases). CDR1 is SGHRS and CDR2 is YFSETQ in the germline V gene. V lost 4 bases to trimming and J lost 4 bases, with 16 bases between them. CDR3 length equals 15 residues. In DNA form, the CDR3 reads TGCGCCAGCAGCCTGGGGACCGGCGGGGCAGATACGCAGTATTTT. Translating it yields CASSLGTGGADTQYF.

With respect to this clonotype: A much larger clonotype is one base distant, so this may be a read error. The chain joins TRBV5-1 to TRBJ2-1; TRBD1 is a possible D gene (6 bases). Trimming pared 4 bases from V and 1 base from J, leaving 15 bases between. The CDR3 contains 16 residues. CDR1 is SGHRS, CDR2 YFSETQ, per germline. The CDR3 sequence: CASSGGTGGSYNEQFF. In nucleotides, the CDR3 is TGCGCCAGCAGCGGGGGCACAGGCGGGTCCTACAATGAGCAGTTCTTC.

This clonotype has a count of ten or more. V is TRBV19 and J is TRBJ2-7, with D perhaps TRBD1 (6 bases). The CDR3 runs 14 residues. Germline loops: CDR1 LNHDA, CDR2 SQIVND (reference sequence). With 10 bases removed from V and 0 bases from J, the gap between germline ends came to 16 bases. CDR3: CATGTTGSSYEQYF. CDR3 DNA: TGTGCCACCGGAACGACAGGATCCTCCTACGAGCAGTACTTC.

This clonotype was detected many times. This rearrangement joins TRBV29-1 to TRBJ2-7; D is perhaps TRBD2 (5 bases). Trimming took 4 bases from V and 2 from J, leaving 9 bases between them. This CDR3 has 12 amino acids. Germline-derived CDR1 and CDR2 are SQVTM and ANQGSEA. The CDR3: CSVGSGAYEQYF. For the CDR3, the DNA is TGCAGCGTTGGCAGCGGAGCCTACGAGCAGTACTTC.

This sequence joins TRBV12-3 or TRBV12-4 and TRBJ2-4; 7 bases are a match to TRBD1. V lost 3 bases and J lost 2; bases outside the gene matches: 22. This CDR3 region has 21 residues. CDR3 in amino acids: CASSFEVRYRKETGSKNIQYF. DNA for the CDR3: TGTGCCAGCAGTTTTGAGGTGCGTTACAGGAAGGAGACAGGGTCCAAAAACATTCAGTACTTC.